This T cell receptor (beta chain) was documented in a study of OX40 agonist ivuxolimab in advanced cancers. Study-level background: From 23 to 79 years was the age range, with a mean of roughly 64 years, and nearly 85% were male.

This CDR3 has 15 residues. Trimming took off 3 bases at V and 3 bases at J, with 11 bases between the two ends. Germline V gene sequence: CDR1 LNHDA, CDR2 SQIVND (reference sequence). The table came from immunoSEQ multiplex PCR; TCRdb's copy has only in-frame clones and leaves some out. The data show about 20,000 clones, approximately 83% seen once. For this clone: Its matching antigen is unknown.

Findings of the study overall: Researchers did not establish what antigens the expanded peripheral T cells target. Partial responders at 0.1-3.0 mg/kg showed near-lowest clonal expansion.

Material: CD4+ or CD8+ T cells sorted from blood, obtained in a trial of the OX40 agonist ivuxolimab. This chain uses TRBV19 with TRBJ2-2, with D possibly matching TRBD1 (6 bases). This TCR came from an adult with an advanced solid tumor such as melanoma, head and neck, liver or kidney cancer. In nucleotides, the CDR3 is TGTGCCAGTAGTATTTTGGGGGCCCACACCGGGGAGCTGTTTTTT. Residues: CASSILGAHTGELFF.